This paragraph covers one T cell receptor (beta chain) sequence. Its antigen remains unknown. The CDR3 extends over 15 amino acids. V shed 5 bases and J 5 bases; nucleotides not matched to a gene: 7. CDR1 and CDR2 (germline): MNHNS, SASEGT. Sequenced by immunoSEQ multiplex PCR; TCRdb stores in-frame clones only, minus some. This table holds over 30,000 clones, 60% to 75% found once. This record belongs to a study of radiotherapy plus CTLA-4 blockade in lung cancer. Study at large: There were objective responses in approximately 19% of patients, and over 30% had disease control.

Regarding the study as a whole: The best prediction of response reportedly came from early blood T cell clone dynamics, with interferon-beta. Blood TCR clones of tumor origin expanded after radiotherapy plus ipilimumab.

Chemo-refractory metastatic non-small-cell lung cancer patients underwent focal radiation alongside CTLA-4 blockade with ipilimumab. Sequences were derived from peripheral blood, sampled from a patient treated with radiotherapy plus ipilimumab. V gene TRBV6-1 combines with J gene TRBJ2-2; TRBD1 agrees at 8 bases. This TCR derives from a human donor with non-small cell lung cancer whose response to radiotherapy plus ipilimumab could not be evaluated. For the CDR3, the DNA is TGTGCCAGCAGTTGGACAACAGGGGGGACCGGGGAGCTGTTTTTT. Its protein product is CASSWTTGGTGELFF.